A single sample is the source of the 3 T cell receptor beta chains below, sequenced in a study of shared clonotypes between healthy human individuals. Clones were sequenced by immunoSEQ multiplex PCR, and TCRdb holds only the in-frame ones, with some missing. The sample gives about 2.4 million clones, approximately 93% of which show up once; about 0.38% is in the top ten. Input material: naive CD4+ T cells from PBMCs. The subset denotes: CD45RA+ positively selected. The receptors were sampled from a man younger than 35 in good health. Some clones in this sample may be carry-over from other donors' samples.

The V gene is TRBV5-1, the J gene TRBJ2-2, with TRBD2 identical over 8 bases. The CDR3 runs 15 residues. V shed 1 base and J 3 bases; nucleotides not matched to a gene: 2. In germline, CDR1 is SGHRS, CDR2 YFSETQ. The CDR3 region is CASSLIAGHTGELFF. The CDR3 region has the DNA TGCGCCAGCAGCTTGATAGCGGGACACACCGGGGAGCTGTTTTTT.

The J gene is TRBJ1-1, the V gene TRBV18; TRBD1 matches at 8 bases. The germline V gene encodes CDR1 KGHSH and CDR2 LQKENI. The length of the CDR3 is 13 residues. V shed 8 bases and J 4 bases; nucleotides not matched to a gene: 6. The CDR3 spells CASQQGERTEAFF. The CDR3 nucleotides read TGTGCCAGCCAACAGGGGGAACGCACTGAAGCTTTCTTT.

V and J are TRBV4-2 and TRBJ2-2, with 7 nucleotides matching TRBD2. The CDR3 extends over 16 amino acids. Trimming removed 1 base from V and 5 bases from J; junction bases left unmatched: 7. Germline V gene lookup returns CDR1 LGHNA and CDR2 YNFKEQ. The CDR3 DNA is TGTGCCAGCAGCCAAGGCGCGGGAGTAAGGACCGGGGAGCTGTTTTTT. It encodes CASSQGAGVRTGELFF.